These 14 T cell receptor beta chains were all obtained from the same sample, sequenced in a study of blood T cells in healthy people across ages. The authors ran a second PCR of about 6 to 11 cycles using a sample-barcoded 5' primer and a J-beta primer mix. Using its own MiXCR run on the 5' RACE reads, TCRdb lists one record per CDR3 protein. The repertoire consists of about 940,000 distinct CDR3 sequences, with around 48% occurring once and the leading ten covering about an eighth. The sequenced sample consisted of blood. These receptors were obtained from a man under 40 in good health.

This chain links TRBV25-1 with TRBJ2-7; no clear D. The germline gives CDR1 MGHDK, CDR2 SYGVNS. This CDR3 is built from 12 residues. With 6 bases removed from V and 7 bases from J, the gap between germline ends came to 13 bases. The CDR3 protein is CASRGIYNEQYF. CDR3 nucleotides: TGTGCCAGCAGGGGGATCTACAATGAGCAGTACTTC.

The chain couples TRBV28 to TRBJ2-7; TRBD1 matches at 10 bases. J was trimmed by 1 base and V by 6 bases; bases with no gene match: 6. The CDR3 loop spans 15 amino acids. The germline V gene encodes CDR1 MDHEN and CDR2 SYDVKM. CDR3 bases: TGTGCCAGCAGCCCCGGGACAGGGGTATCCTACGAGCAGTACTTC. This translates into CASSPGTGVSYEQYF. The full variable domain, its missing parts supplied by reference TRBV28 and TRBJ2-7, is DVKVTQSSRYLVKRTGEKVFLECVQDMDHENMFWYRQDPGLGLRLIYFSYDVKMKEKGDIPEGYSVSREKKERFSLILESASTNQTSMYLCASSPGTGVSYEQYFGPGTRLTVT.

The rearrangement uses TRBV28 and TRBJ2-7; the D gene is possibly TRBD1 (5 bases). Germline CDR1 is MDHEN and CDR2 is SYDVKM. V was clipped by 0 bases and J by 2 bases, with 11 bases between them. The CDR3 contains 15 residues. This chain's CDR3 is CASSLWDTNPYEQYF. The CDR3 DNA reads TGTGCCAGCAGTTTATGGGACACAAACCCCTACGAGCAGTACTTC.

This clonotype has a handful of counts. The J gene is TRBJ2-3, the V gene TRBV6-6; D may be TRBD1 (6 bases). Trimming stripped 6 bases from V and 2 bases from J, with 12 bases between. The CDR3 loop spans 14 amino acids. Per the germline V gene, CDR1 is MNHNY and CDR2 is SVGAGI (reference sequence). The CDR3 DNA reads TGTGCCAGCAGACGCCAGGGGATCACAGATACGCAGTATTTT. Translating it yields CASRRQGITDTQYF.

The rearrangement joins TRBV20-1 to TRBJ2-5; tentatively, D is TRBD1 or TRBD2 (6 bases each). This CDR3 is built from 13 residues. With 6 bases removed from V and 5 bases from J, the gap between germline ends came to 16 bases. The V gene's germline CDR1 is DFQATT and CDR2 SNEGSKA (reference sequence). The CDR3 DNA follows: TGCAGTGCCGGAGGGGGGTCCGGGGAGACCCAGTACTTC. It specifies CSAGGGSGETQYF.

The chain carries TRBV6-1 and TRBJ1-2, with a weak D call TRBD1 (6 bases). V was clipped by 6 bases and J by 3 bases, with 17 bases between them. The CDR3 is 15 amino acids. Germline V CDR1 and CDR2: MNHNS, SASEGT. The CDR3 loop is CASRNQKQGDYGYTF. CDR3 nucleotide sequence: TGTGCCAGCAGAAATCAGAAACAGGGTGACTATGGCTACACCTTC.

The chain couples TRBV4-3 to TRBJ1-1; no clear D gene. V was pared by 2 bases and J by 0 bases, with 10 bases between. Germline loops: CDR1 LGHNA, CDR2 YSLEER. The CDR3 contains 15 residues. The CDR3 reads CASSQIGRMNTEAFF. CDR3 coding DNA: TGCGCCAGCAGCCAAATCGGGAGGATGAACACTGAAGCTTTCTTT.

The chain uses TRBV3-1 and TRBJ2-3; 7 bases agree with TRBD2. Germline CDR1 is LGHDT and CDR2 is YNNKEL (reference sequence). After removal of 1 base from V and 0 bases from J, the junction contained 10 bases not matched to a gene. The CDR3 length is 18 residues. The CDR3 here is CASSQGFPGGGSTDTQYF. CDR3 DNA sequence: TGTGCCAGCAGCCAAGGCTTCCCAGGCGGGGGTAGCACAGATACGCAGTATTTT.

This clonotype was observed a handful of times. J is TRBJ2-7 and V is TRBV4-3; TRBD1 is a possible D gene (6 bases). Germline CDR1 LGHNA, CDR2 YSLEER. This CDR3 contains 15 residues. V lost 1 base and J 2 bases, leaving 12 bases between the germline ends. The CDR3 DNA sequence: TGCGCCAGCAGCCAAGTATTGGGGGCGCCCTACGAGCAGTACTTC. Its translation is CASSQVLGAPYEQYF.

The V and J genes are TRBV3-1 and TRBJ1-5; D remains ambiguous. V lost 2 bases to trimming and J lost 2 bases, with 10 bases between them. This CDR3 contains 15 residues. Per the germline V gene, CDR1 is LGHDT and CDR2 is YNNKEL (reference sequence). The CDR3 nucleotides read TGTGCCAGCAGCCAACAGACATCGGGCAATCAGCCCCAGCATTTT. Its translation: CASSQQTSGNQPQHF.

This chain uses TRBV3-1 with TRBJ2-2; tentative D call: TRBD1 (5 bases). The germline gives CDR1 LGHDT, CDR2 YNNKEL (reference sequence). This CDR3 contains 16 residues. The ends were cut back, 5 bases at V and 5 bases at J, with 18 bases in the middle. The CDR3 nucleotides read TGTGCCAGCAGCGGCGTGGGGCACCGAAGGACCGGGGAGCTGTTTTTT. It yields the protein CASSGVGHRRTGELFF.

A few counts support this clonotype. This chain connects TRBV12-3 or TRBV12-4 to TRBJ1-5, with TRBD1 matching over 8 bases. This CDR3 has 14 amino acids. V shed 8 bases and J 6 bases; nucleotides not matched to a gene: 9. CDR3 amino acids: CASGPGGYSQPQHF. Written as DNA, the CDR3 is TGTGCCAGCGGTCCAGGGGGCTATAGTCAGCCCCAGCATTTT.

The V call is TRBV5-1, the J call TRBJ2-7, with D perhaps TRBD1 (6 bases). V lost 7 bases to trimming and J lost 1 base, with 18 bases between them. CDR3 size: 15 residues. Germline assignment: CDR1 SGHRS and CDR2 YFSETQ. CDR3 coding DNA: TGCGCCAGCTTGTGGTCCCAGGGGCCATCCTACGAGCAGTACTTC. Amino acid sequence: CASLWSQGPSYEQYF.

This chain uses TRBV20-1 with TRBJ2-6; 8 bases fit TRBD1. The V and J ends lost 0 bases and 2 bases, in that order; junction bases with no gene match: 0. CDR1 is DFQATT, CDR2 SNEGSKA, per germline (reference sequence). The CDR3 spans 15 residues. CDR3 sequence (DNA): TGCAGTGCTAGAGACAGGGGGCCTGGGGCCAACGTCCTGACTTTC. Translating gives CSARDRGPGANVLTF.